These 7 T cell receptor beta chains came from one sample sequenced in a study of Ad26.COV2.S vaccination and SARS-CoV-2 variants. Generated by immunoSEQ multiplex PCR, the TCRdb table keeps only in-frame clones and is missing some. The sample has roughly 320,000 clones, around 86% seen once; the top ten hold about 3.4%. The treatment here: some 19 received Ad26.COV2.S at low or high dose, single or two shots; five or six received placebo; per-sample allocation not given. Sampling was done on day 63 after the first vaccine or placebo injection. Specimen: peripheral blood, collected in a trial of Ad26.COV2.S vaccine versus placebo. These receptors originate from a person aged 18 to 59 who received the Ad26.COV2.S COVID-19 vaccine or a placebo.

The V and J genes are TRBV7-2 and TRBJ2-7, with 8 bases fitting TRBD2. V trimming: 5 bases; J trimming: 6 bases; junction bases outside the gene matches: 12. CDR1 and CDR2 (germline): SGHTA, FQGNSA. This CDR3 is built from 15 residues. The CDR3 loop reads CASSEGLAYESEQYF. The DNA for the CDR3 is TGTGCCAGCAGCGAAGGACTAGCCTACGAATCCGAGCAGTACTTC.

In DNA form, the CDR3 reads TGTGCCAGCAGTGCATGGACAGGGAGGGAGACCCAGTACTTC. Its protein is CASSAWTGRETQYF. The J gene is TRBJ2-5, the V gene TRBV2; 8 nucleotides line up with TRBD1. J lost 5 bases, V lost 4 bases, and 6 bases had no gene match. Germline loops: CDR1 SNHLY, CDR2 FYNNEI. The CDR3 is 14 amino acids.

The V gene is TRBV6-5, the J gene TRBJ1-6; D possibly corresponds to TRBD1 (6 bases). V was trimmed by 7 bases and J by 7 bases, leaving 14 bases between them. The CDR3 sequence is 14 residues long. CDR1 and CDR2 from the germline V gene are MNHEY and SVGAGI. This CDR3 is CASKSTGLNSPLHF. CDR3 DNA sequence: TGTGCCAGCAAAAGTACAGGGTTGAATTCACCCCTCCACTTT.

About this clone itself: This specimen includes other DNA sequences encoding the same CDR3. The chain is built from TRBV12-3 or TRBV12-4 and TRBJ2-7, with TRBD2 as a possible D gene (5 bases). V was pared by 5 bases and J by 7 bases, with 12 bases between. There are 12 residues in the CDR3. The CDR3 loop is CASSLAGGEQYF. The CDR3 nucleotides are TGTGCCAGCAGTCTTGCTGGCGGGGAGCAGTACTTC.

This chain connects TRBV5-8 to TRBJ1-4; 8 nucleotides align to TRBD1. V lost 4 bases and J lost 6; bases outside the gene matches: 5. The CDR3 has 14 residues. Germline assignment: CDR1 SGHTS and CDR2 YDEGEE. CDR3 DNA sequence: TGTGCCAGCAGCCTACAGGGGGTTGATGAAAAACTGTTTTTT. Translating it yields CASSLQGVDEKLFF.

This sequence joins TRBV2 and TRBJ2-1; tentative D call: TRBD1 (6 bases). Trimming removed 7 bases at V and 7 bases at J, with 17 bases between. Germline CDR1 is SNHLY and CDR2 is FYNNEI. The CDR3 sequence is 14 residues long. CDR3 DNA: TGTGCCAGCAAGGCTGGAACAGGGCGAAATGAGCAGTTCTTC. It specifies CASKAGTGRNEQFF. The full variable domain, with the rest looked up from reference TRBV2 and TRBJ2-1, is EPEVTQTPSHQVTQMGQEVILRCVPISNHLYFYWYRQILGQKVEFLVSFYNNEISEKSEIFDDQFSVERPDGSNFTLKIRSTKLEDSAMYFCASKAGTGRNEQFFGPGTRLTVL.

The J gene is TRBJ2-7, the V gene TRBV7-8; 7 bases fit TRBD1. CDR1 and CDR2 from the germline V gene are SGHVS and FQNEAQ. The V gene end was trimmed by 4 bases and the J gene end by 4 bases; junction bases not matched to a gene: 7. The CDR3 covers 14 residues. CDR3 sequence reads: CASSYRTGAYEQYF. CDR3 bases: TGTGCCAGCAGCTACCGGACAGGAGCTTACGAGCAGTACTTC.